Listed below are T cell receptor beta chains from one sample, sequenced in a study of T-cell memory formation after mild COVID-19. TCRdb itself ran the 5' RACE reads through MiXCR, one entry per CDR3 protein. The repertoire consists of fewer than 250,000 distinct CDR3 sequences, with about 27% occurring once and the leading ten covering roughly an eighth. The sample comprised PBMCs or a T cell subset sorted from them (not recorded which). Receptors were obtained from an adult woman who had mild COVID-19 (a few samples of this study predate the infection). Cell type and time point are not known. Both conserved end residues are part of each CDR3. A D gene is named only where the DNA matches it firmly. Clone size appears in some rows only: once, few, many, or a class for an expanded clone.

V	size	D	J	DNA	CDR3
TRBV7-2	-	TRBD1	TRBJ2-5	TGTGCCAGCAGCTCAGGGGGCCTAGAGACCCAGTACTTC	CASSSGGLETQYF
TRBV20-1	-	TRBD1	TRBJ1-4	TGCAGTGCAAAGACAGGGGAGCAAGAAAAACTGTTTTTT	CSAKTGEQEKLFF
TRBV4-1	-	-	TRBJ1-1	TGCGCCAGCAGCCAAGTTTGGGACTCTGAAGCTTTCTTT	CASSQVWDSEAFF
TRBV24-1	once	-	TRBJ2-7	TGTGCCACCAGTTCAGGGCCCTACGAGCAGTACTTC	CATSSGPYEQYF
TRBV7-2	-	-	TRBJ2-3	TGTGCCAGCAGCTTCGCTACCACAGATACGCAGTATTTT	CASSFATTDTQYF
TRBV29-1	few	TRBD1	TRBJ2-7	TGCAGCGTTGAAGGCGGACAGGGCGACGAGCAGTACTTC	CSVEGGQGDEQYF
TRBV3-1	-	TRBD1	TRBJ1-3	TGTGCCAGCAGCCAGACGACAGGGCTGAGCTCTGGAAACACCATATATTTT	CASSQTTGLSSGNTIYF
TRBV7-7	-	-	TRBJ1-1	TGTGCCAGCAGCTTAGCCCTGGACACTGAAGCTTTCTTT	CASSLALDTEAFF
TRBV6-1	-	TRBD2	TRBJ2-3	TGTGCCAGCAGTGGAACTAGCGGCACAGATACGCAGTATTTT	CASSGTSGTDTQYF
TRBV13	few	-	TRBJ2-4	TGTGCCAGCAGCTCAGGATTGCTGGGCTGGGACATTCAGTACTTC	CASSSGLLGWDIQYF
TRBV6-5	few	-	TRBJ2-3	TGTGCCAGCCTCGGGGCAGAAAACACAGATACGCAGTATTTT	CASLGAENTDTQYF
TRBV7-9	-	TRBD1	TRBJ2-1	TGTGCCAGCAGCTCGTACACCGGGACAGGGGCCGAGGGGCAGTTCTTC	CASSSYTGTGAEGQFF
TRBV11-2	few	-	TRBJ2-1	TGTGCCAGCAGCCCAGGGGGGGCGACCCCCTACAATGAGCAGTTCTTC	CASSPGGATPYNEQFF
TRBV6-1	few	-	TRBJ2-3	TGTGCCAGCAGTGGTCTCTATCGGGGGCGCGGGAGCACAGATACGCAGTATTTT	CASSGLYRGRGSTDTQYF
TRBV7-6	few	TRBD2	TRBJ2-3	TGTGCCAGCAGCTTAGAGGGGAGTGCGGGGGGAATGAGCACAGATACGCAGTATTTT	CASSLEGSAGGMSTDTQYF
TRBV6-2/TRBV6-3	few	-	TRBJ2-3	TGTGCCAGCCAGGATTCCGGAACAGATACGCAGTATTTT	CASQDSGTDTQYF
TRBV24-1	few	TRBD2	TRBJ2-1	TGTGCCACCAGTGATTCGCTAGCGGGGAATGAGCAGTTCTTC	CATSDSLAGNEQFF
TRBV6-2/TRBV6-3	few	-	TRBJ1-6	TGTGCCAGCAGCTACGAGGGGTTTCGGGATTCACCCCTCCACTTT	CASSYEGFRDSPLHF
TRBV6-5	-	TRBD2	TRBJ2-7	TGTGCCACAACGGGACTAGCGGGGATGAGCTCCTACGAGCAGTACTTC	CATTGLAGMSSYEQYF
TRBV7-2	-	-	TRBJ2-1	TGTGCCAGCCAAATGACTCGACTGGATGAGCAGTTCTTC	CASQMTRLDEQFF
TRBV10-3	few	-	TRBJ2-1	TGTGCCATCGCCTCCCGCGGACTACCGACCTACAATGAGCAGTTCTTC	CAIASRGLPTYNEQFF
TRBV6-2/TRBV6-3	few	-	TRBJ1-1	TGTGCCAGCAGTTACGGAGGCGGACTGAACACTGAAGCTTTCTTT	CASSYGGGLNTEAFF
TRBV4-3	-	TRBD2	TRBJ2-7	TGCGCCAGCAGCCCCGGACTAGCGGGCCAATTCGGGGGCGAGCAGTACTTC	CASSPGLAGQFGGEQYF
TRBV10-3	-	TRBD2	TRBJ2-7	TGTGCCATCAGTGAGTCTGCCGGGACTAACTCCTACGAGCAGTACTTC	CAISESAGTNSYEQYF
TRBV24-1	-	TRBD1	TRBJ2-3	TGTGCCACCAGCCGACAGGGGACAGATACGCAGTATTTT	CATSRQGTDTQYF
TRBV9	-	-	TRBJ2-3	TGTGCCAGCAGCGTAGCCGGCGGACCCACAGATACGCAGTATTTT	CASSVAGGPTDTQYF
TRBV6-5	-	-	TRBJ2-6	TGTGCCAGCAGCCTGGGGCAGGGGGCCAACGTCCTGACTTTC	CASSLGQGANVLTF
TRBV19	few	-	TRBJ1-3	TGTGCCACAACCCGGGACTGGACCCCTGGAAACACCATATATTTT	CATTRDWTPGNTIYF
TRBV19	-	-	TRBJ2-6	TGTGCCAGTAGTACCCGGGACACCTACTCTGGGGCCAACGTCCTGACTTTC	CASSTRDTYSGANVLTF
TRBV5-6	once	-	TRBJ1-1	TGTGCCAGCAGCTTTGAACCGGGGTCGAACACTGAAGCTTTCTTT	CASSFEPGSNTEAFF
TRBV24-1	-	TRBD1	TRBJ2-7	TGTGCCACCAGTGATGGCGGGACAGGGCGACACGAGCAGTACTTC	CATSDGGTGRHEQYF
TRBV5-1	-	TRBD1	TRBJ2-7	TGCGCCAGCAGCTTGGGAGGACAGGGGTTGGCCTACGAGCAGTACTTC	CASSLGGQGLAYEQYF
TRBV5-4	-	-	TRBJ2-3	TGTGCCAGCAGCCACGACCAGCGGAGTGGAGCAGATACGCAGTATTTT	CASSHDQRSGADTQYF
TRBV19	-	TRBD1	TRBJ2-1	TGTGCCAGTAGGGACAGGGTAAATGAGCAGTTCTTC	CASRDRVNEQFF
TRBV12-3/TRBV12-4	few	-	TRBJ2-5	TGTGCCAGCAACTCCGAGCAAGAGACCCAGTACTTC	CASNSEQETQYF
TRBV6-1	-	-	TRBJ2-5	TGTGCCAGCAGCATAGCCCAAGAGACCCAGTACTTC	CASSIAQETQYF
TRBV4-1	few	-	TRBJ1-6	TGCGCCAGCAGCCAGGAACAGGTTGGGAGTTCACCCCTCCACTTT	CASSQEQVGSSPLHF
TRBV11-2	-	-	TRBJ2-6	TGTGCCAGCAGCCCACCGCTGGCCGGGCCTGGGGCCAACGTCCTGACTTTC	CASSPPLAGPGANVLTF
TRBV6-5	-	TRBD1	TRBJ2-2	TGTGCCAGCAGTTACTTCGACAGGGAAGGAGGCTCCGGGGAGCTGTTTTTT	CASSYFDREGGSGELFF
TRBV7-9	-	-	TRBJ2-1	TGTGCCAGCAGCTTACCAGGACAAGGGTTGAATGAGCAGTTCTTC	CASSLPGQGLNEQFF
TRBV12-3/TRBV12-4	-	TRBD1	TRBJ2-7	TGTGCCAGCAGCGTGACAGGGTCATCGGGCGAGCAGTACTTC	CASSVTGSSGEQYF
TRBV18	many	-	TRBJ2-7	TGTGCCAGCTCACCACGGGCGGGAATCGACTCCTACGAGCAGTACTTC	CASSPRAGIDSYEQYF
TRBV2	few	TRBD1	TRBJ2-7	TGTGCCAGCAGGAGGACAGGGGGGATCTACGAGCAGTACTTC	CASRRTGGIYEQYF